This passage covers 25 T cell receptor beta chains from one sample sequenced in a study of blood T cell repertoires in COVID-19. Method: immunoSEQ multiplex PCR; TCRdb's copy keeps in-frame clones and lacks some. The sample consists of about 170,000 clones, approximately 92% of them appearing once. Sample: peripheral blood. These receptors were obtained from a woman aged 45-65 years with acute or convalescent COVID-19.

This sequence joins TRBV28 and TRBJ1-3, with TRBD1 matching 7 bases. The CDR3 consists of 16 residues. CDR1 is MDHEN, CDR2 SYDVKM, per germline. Trimming removed 5 bases from V and 3 bases from J; junction bases left unmatched: 10. CDR3 sequence reads: CASSPLTGIYGNTIYF. The CDR3 bases are TGTGCCAGCAGTCCCCTGACAGGGATTTATGGAAACACCATATATTTT. Combining the CDR3 with reference TRBV28 and TRBJ1-3 gives the whole variable domain DVKVTQSSRYLVKRTGEKVFLECVQDMDHENMFWYRQDPGLGLRLIYFSYDVKMKEKGDIPEGYSVSREKKERFSLILESASTNQTSMYLCASSPLTGIYGNTIYFGEGSWLTVV.

The J gene is TRBJ1-6, the V gene TRBV7-9; D is ambiguous. Germline CDR1 and CDR2: SEHNR and FQNEAQ (reference sequence). Trimming left V 5 bases short and J 10 bases short, with 24 bases between. This CDR3 comprises 17 residues. CDR3 nucleotides: TGTGCCAGCAGCACTTCCGAAACAGCCTTTCTACAATCACCCCTCCACTTT. Translating it yields CASSTSETAFLQSPLHF.

This chain uses TRBV7-9 with TRBJ1-2; no clear D. V dropped 1 base and J dropped 6 bases, with 15 bases sitting between them. CDR1 SEHNR and CDR2 FQNEAQ come from the germline V gene (reference sequence). This CDR3 has 15 residues. The CDR3 loop is CASSLGTVLANGYTF. Here the CDR3 DNA reads TGTGCCAGCAGCTTAGGCACAGTCCTTGCTAATGGCTACACCTTC.

The chain recombines TRBV11-3 with TRBJ2-2; tentative D call: TRBD1 (6 bases). V lost 5 bases, J lost 0 bases, and 16 bases lay in between. CDR1 is SGHNT and CDR2 is YENEEA in the germline V gene. This CDR3 has 17 residues. CDR3 DNA: TGTGCCAGCAGCCCCAACATTCAGGGGTCGAACACCGGGGAGCTGTTTTTT. Protein product: CASSPNIQGSNTGELFF.

The rearrangement joins TRBV30 to TRBJ2-2; TRBD2 agrees at 7 bases. Germline V gene data show CDR1 as GTSNPN and CDR2 as SVGIG (reference sequence). This CDR3 has 15 residues. J lost 2 bases, V lost 3 bases, and 6 bases had no gene match. Written as DNA, the CDR3 is TGTGCCTGGAGCAACGGGAGGATCAACACCGGGGAGCTGTTTTTT. Translation: CAWSNGRINTGELFF.

This clone appeared a single time. This chain links TRBV19 with TRBJ1-4; D gene unclear. This CDR3 region has 20 residues. Trimming cost V 5 bases and J 1 base, with 26 bases left between them. Per germline, CDR1 LNHDA and CDR2 SQIVND (reference sequence). The CDR3 protein is CASSPRIGRVTLGTNEKLFF. The CDR3 region has the DNA TGTGCCAGTAGTCCCCGTATTGGGAGAGTGACTCTAGGAACTAATGAAAAACTGTTTTTT.

The rearrangement uses TRBV28 and TRBJ1-5; 8 bases agree with TRBD1. This CDR3 comprises 14 residues. The V segment lost 3 bases and the J segment 7 bases; nucleotides outside the gene matches: 5. Germline V gene sequence: CDR1 MDHEN, CDR2 SYDVKM. The CDR3 region is CASSLGDRIQPQHF. CDR3 DNA sequence: TGTGCCAGCAGTTTGGGGGACAGGATACAGCCCCAGCATTTT.

The rearrangement uses TRBV7-6 and TRBJ2-5; TRBD1 agrees at 9 bases. The germline CDR1 and CDR2 sequences are SGHVS and FNYEAQ. CDR3 length: 15 amino acids. After removal of 5 bases from V and 2 bases from J, the junction contained 6 bases not matched to a gene. DNA for the CDR3: TGTGCCAGCAGCCAGTACAGGGGGCAGCAAGAGACCCAGTACTTC. It is translated as CASSQYRGQQETQYF. The variable domain in full, with the rest retrieved from reference TRBV7-6 and TRBJ2-5, is GAGVSQSPRYKVTKRGQDVALRCDPISGHVSLYWYRQALGQGPEFLTYFNYEAQQDKSGLPNDRFSAERPEGSISTLTIQRTEQRDSAMYRCASSQYRGQQETQYFGPGTRLLVL.

This clone has just one count. In DNA form, the CDR3 reads TGTGCCAGCTCACTTCGACAGGGGGCTGACAAACTGTTTTTT. Its translation is CASSLRQGADKLFF. The chain couples TRBV18 to TRBJ1-4; 10 nucleotides match TRBD1. This CDR3 has 14 amino acids. CDR1 and CDR2 from the germline V gene are KGHSH and LQKENI. V lost 4 bases to trimming and J lost 11 bases; unmatched junction nucleotides: 7.

The chain couples TRBV5-4 to TRBJ1-2, with 10 positions matching TRBD1. V shed 4 bases, J shed 3 bases, and the junction held 9 bases outside the gene matches. In germline, CDR1 is SGHNT, CDR2 YYREEE (reference sequence). CDR3 size: 16 residues. CDR3 bases: TGTGCCAGCAGCCTAGGCCGGGACAGGGGTGACTATGGCTACACCTTC. Protein product: CASSLGRDRGDYGYTF.

The chain couples TRBV11-3 to TRBJ2-1; 11 nucleotides match TRBD1. The V gene's germline CDR1 is SGHNT and CDR2 YENEEA. CDR3 length: 15 residues. V was pared by 4 bases and J by 5 bases, with 4 bases of the junction left unmatched. The CDR3 sequence: CASSSGTGGNNEQFF. The CDR3 DNA is TGTGCCAGCAGCTCCGGGACAGGGGGTAACAATGAGCAGTTCTTC.

The chain combines TRBV30 with TRBJ1-1; possible D gene TRBD1, 5 bases. The CDR3 sequence is 15 residues long. Deletions cut 4 bases from V and 0 bases from J, with 15 bases between. CDR1 is GTSNPN and CDR2 is SVGIG in the germline V gene (reference sequence). CDR3 nucleotides: TGTGCCTGGACCCTCGGGGGGGGGATGAACACTGAAGCTTTCTTT. Translation gives CAWTLGGGMNTEAFF.

This chain links TRBV7-7 with TRBJ1-3, with no clear D. Per the germline V gene, CDR1 is SSHAT and CDR2 is FNYEAQ (reference sequence). The length of the CDR3 is 15 residues. V was trimmed by 3 bases and J by 7 bases, leaving 16 bases between them. For the CDR3, the DNA is TGTGCCAGCAGCTTCGAACGACCGTCGCGGAACACCATATATTTT. Translation gives CASSFERPSRNTIYF. Using reference TRBV7-7 and TRBJ1-3 for the parts outside the CDR3, the full variable domain is GAGVSQSPRYKVTKRGQDVTLRCDPISSHATLYWYQQALGQGPEFLTYFNYEAQPDKSGLPSDRFSAERPEGSISTLTIQRTEQRDSAMYRCASSFERPSRNTIYFGEGSWLTVV.

The V and J genes are TRBV9 and TRBJ2-2; D not certain. The germline V gene has CDR1 SGDLS and CDR2 YYNGEE. With 0 bases removed from V and 1 base from J, the gap between germline ends came to 10 bases. This CDR3 region has 16 residues. The CDR3 region has the DNA TGTGCCAGCAGCGTAGTCGCGAGAGAGAACACCGGGGAGCTGTTTTTT. Amino acid sequence: CASSVVARENTGELFF.

V gene TRBV2 combines with J gene TRBJ2-7; 8 nucleotides align to TRBD1. V shed 0 bases and J 6 bases; nucleotides not matched to a gene: 7. The CDR3 sequence is 15 residues long. Germline V gene lookup returns CDR1 SNHLY and CDR2 FYNNEI. The CDR3 DNA sequence: TGTGCCAGCAGTGAAGCAAGTTTTACAGGGGGCGAGCAGTACTTC. Translation gives CASSEASFTGGEQYF.

The chain employs TRBV7-9 and TRBJ1-5; D gene ambiguous. CDR3 length: 16 residues. Trimming took 2 bases from V and 5 from J, leaving 16 bases between them. CDR1 SEHNR and CDR2 FQNEAQ come from the germline V gene (reference sequence). The CDR3, as DNA: TGTGCCAGCAGCTTATGGTCTGCAGGCGGGGATCAGCCCCAGCATTTT. This gives the protein CASSLWSAGGDQPQHF.

This chain connects TRBV18 to TRBJ2-7; D is possibly TRBD2 (6 bases). Trimming shortened V by 0 bases and J by 4 bases, and 13 bases separated the two germline ends. Germline CDR1 reads KGHSH; CDR2 reads LQKENI. The CDR3 totals 15 residues. CDR3 sequence (DNA): TGTGCCAGCTCACCACCTCCGGGACTGGCGTACGAGCAGTACTTC. Its translation: CASSPPPGLAYEQYF.

The chain has TRBV7-9 and TRBJ1-2; 10 bases map to TRBD1. This CDR3 spans 15 amino acids. V shed 5 bases and J 3 bases; nucleotides not matched to a gene: 6. Germline-derived CDR1 and CDR2 are SEHNR and FQNEAQ (reference sequence). This CDR3 reads CASSPRQGADYGYTF. Here the CDR3 DNA reads TGTGCCAGCAGCCCTCGACAGGGGGCGGACTATGGCTACACCTTC. Full variable domain (outside the CDR3, taken from reference TRBV7-9 and TRBJ1-2): DTGVSQNPRHKITKRGQNVTFRCDPISEHNRLYWYRQTLGQGPEFLTYFQNEAQLEKSRLLSDRFSAERPKGSFSTLEIQRTEQGDSAMYLCASSPRQGADYGYTFGSGTRLTVV.

V is TRBV5-1 and J is TRBJ1-2; unclear D gene. This CDR3 has 14 amino acids. CDR1 and CDR2 from the germline V gene are SGHRS and YFSETQ. Trimming removed 2 bases from V and 0 bases from J, with 8 bases in between. The CDR3 region is CASSFRDPNYGYTF. In nucleotides, the CDR3 is TGCGCCAGCAGCTTCCGCGATCCTAACTATGGCTACACCTTC.

The gene calls are TRBV28 and TRBJ1-1; 8 bases fit TRBD1. Unmatched junction bases numbered 8, after V lost 11 bases and J lost 3 bases. The V gene's germline CDR1 is MDHEN and CDR2 SYDVKM. The CDR3 contains 13 residues. CDR3 protein: CAGSDRGDTEAFF. CDR3 in DNA: TGTGCCGGATCTGACAGGGGTGACACTGAAGCTTTCTTT.

This chain connects TRBV4-2 to TRBJ2-6; D unclear. From germline, CDR1 is LGHNA and CDR2 YNFKEQ. The V gene lost 2 bases and the J gene lost 2 bases, with 7 bases spanning the gap. This CDR3 has 15 residues. This CDR3 is CASSQSITGANVLTF. The CDR3 DNA follows: TGTGCCAGCAGCCAAAGCATCACTGGGGCCAACGTCCTGACTTTC.

The J gene is TRBJ2-1, the V gene TRBV11-3; 8 positions agree with TRBD1. J was trimmed by 0 bases and V by 4 bases; bases with no gene match: 2. CDR1 is SGHNT and CDR2 is YENEEA in the germline V gene. The CDR3 has 15 amino acids. The DNA for the CDR3 is TGTGCCAGCAGCTCGGACAGGGCCTCCTACAATGAGCAGTTCTTC. Its translation is CASSSDRASYNEQFF.

This rearrangement joins TRBV19 to TRBJ1-4, with 8 bases fitting TRBD1. Trimming took 4 bases from V and 6 from J; bases not matched to a gene: 7. The CDR3 loop spans 15 amino acids. Germline assignment: CDR1 LNHDA and CDR2 SQIVND (reference sequence). The CDR3 DNA reads as TGTGCCAGTAGTACTTCAGGGGGCCGGGATGAAAAACTGTTTTTT. It codes for CASSTSGGRDEKLFF.

Regarding this clone: Other DNA sequences in this sample translate to the same CDR3. J is TRBJ1-1 and V is TRBV19; 7 bases are shared with TRBD1. The CDR3 is 14 amino acids. Trimming removed 1 base from V and 1 base from J; junction bases left unmatched: 0. Germline V gene sequence: CDR1 LNHDA, CDR2 SQIVND (reference sequence). The CDR3 DNA reads as TGTGCCAGTAGTATAGGGACAGGGAACACTGAAGCTTTCTTT. Its protein is CASSIGTGNTEAFF.

The J gene is TRBJ2-5, the V gene TRBV2; tentative D call: TRBD2 (5 bases). The germline V gene encodes CDR1 SNHLY and CDR2 FYNNEI. The CDR3 extends over 12 amino acids. Trimming pared 5 bases from V and 3 bases from J, leaving 7 bases between. In nucleotides, the CDR3 is TGTGCCAGCAGTCGGGGAGAAGAGACCCAGTACTTC. Translating it yields CASSRGEETQYF.